The clone carrying this TCR beta chain was counted between two and nine times. Its antigen is not known. With the Oncomine TCR Beta short-read assay, DNA from cultured CD4+ T cells was sequenced. TCRdb itself ran the PCR reads through MiXCR, one entry per CDR3 protein. The top ten clones hold about a tenth of a sample with some 15,000 distinct CDR3 sequences, 30% to 35% of them seen once. The data originate from a study of vaccination and CD4 T cells after COVID-19. Study-wide background: Six males and four females, two of them Hispanic, were enrolled as convalescents. Overlapping spike peptides of SARS-CoV-2, HCoV-NL63, HCoV-OC43 and HCoV-229E stimulated the cells.

Treatment indicated: roughly 10-day PBMC culture with coronavirus spike peptide pools or control peptides (ViraFEST assay). Cultures used around 2 million PBMCs per well, about 10 IU/ml IL-2 and about 9.9 ug/ml peptides. Material: CD4+ T cells from blood, cultured in vitro, obtained after SARS-CoV-2 vaccination. The origin of this receptor is a human donor who had recovered from COVID-19.

In nucleotides, the CDR3 is TGTGCCAGCACCCCGACAGGGGTCGGTTCACCCCTCCACTTT. Amino acid sequence: CASTPTGVGSPLHF. The chain recombines TRBV28 with TRBJ1-6; the match to TRBD1 covers 8 bases. The CDR3 has 14 residues. Trimming removed 7 bases from V and 9 bases from J; junction bases left unmatched: 8. Germline V lookup: CDR1 MDHEN, CDR2 SYDVKM.